Ten or more counts support the clone carrying this TCR beta chain. Its antigen is as yet unknown. Trimming took off 5 bases at V and 1 base at J, with 6 bases between the two ends. CDR1 SGDLS and CDR2 YYNGEE come from the germline V gene. The CDR3 contains 12 residues. One entry per CDR3 protein results from TCRdb running MiXCR on the 5' RACE reads. Here the sample spans approximately 24,000 distinct CDR3 sequences, over 2% being singletons. This entry comes from a study of CD8 T cells in ankylosing spondylitis. Study-level findings and limits: Reports say disease-linked clones showed up significantly more in matched ankylosing spondylitis synovial fluid.

The sample was blood, either unsorted or a sorted T cell fraction (not recorded which). The TCR originated in a female donor with ankylosing spondylitis or in good health (not recorded which). The chain combines TRBV9 with TRBJ1-1, with no clear D. CDR3 sequence: CASSRENTEAFF. The DNA of the CDR3 is TGTGCCAGCAGTCGAGAGAACACTGAAGCTTTCTTT. Drawing the rest from reference TRBV9 and TRBJ1-1, the complete variable domain is DSGVTQTPKHLITATGQRVTLRCSPRSGDLSVYWYQQSLDQGLQFLIQYYNGEERAKGNILERFSAQQFPDLHSELNLSSLELGDSALYFCASSRENTEAFFGQGTRLTVV.